The rows below give T cell receptor beta chains drawn from one sample of a study of CD8 T cells in ankylosing spondylitis. TCRdb re-called the 5' RACE reads with MiXCR, one entry per CDR3 protein. Counted here are about 420,000 distinct CDR3 sequences, about 22% occurring once; the ten biggest clones make up about 16%. Sequencing was performed on blood, either unsorted or a sorted T cell fraction (not recorded which). The receptors come from a male donor with ankylosing spondylitis. Each CDR3 is given with its conserved first and last residue. The order of the fields is J gene, D gene, V gene, clone size, CDR3 protein, CDR3 DNA. D genes are given only for firm matches. Size values are once, few and many counts, or a class for expanded clones, and some rows have none.

J gene: TRBJ1-1; D gene: -; V gene: TRBV5-1; clone size: few; CDR3 protein: CASSLAGMVTEAFF; CDR3 DNA: TGCGCCAGCAGCTTGGCGGGGATGGTCACTGAAGCTTTCTTT
J gene: TRBJ2-7; D gene: -; V gene: TRBV10-3; clone size: few; CDR3 protein: CAIRDSSSYEQYF; CDR3 DNA: TGTGCCATCAGGGACAGTTCCTCCTACGAGCAGTACTTC
J gene: TRBJ1-1; D gene: -; V gene: TRBV9; clone size: few; CDR3 protein: CASSVNSNWNTEAFF; CDR3 DNA: TGTGCCAGCAGCGTAAACAGCAACTGGAACACTGAAGCTTTCTTT
J gene: TRBJ2-7; D gene: -; V gene: TRBV6-5; clone size: -; CDR3 protein: CASSYSGQGTPIYEQYF; CDR3 DNA: TGTGCCAGCAGTTACTCGGGTCAAGGGACTCCCATCTACGAGCAGTACTTC
J gene: TRBJ2-3; D gene: TRBD2; V gene: TRBV20-1; clone size: many; CDR3 protein: CSARDGGVSADTQYF; CDR3 DNA: TGCAGTGCTAGAGATGGGGGGGTCTCGGCAGATACGCAGTATTTT
J gene: TRBJ2-7; D gene: -; V gene: TRBV20-1; clone size: many; CDR3 protein: CSGRRAPSYEQYF; CDR3 DNA: TGCAGTGGTCGGAGGGCCCCCAGCTACGAGCAGTACTTC
J gene: TRBJ2-5; D gene: -; V gene: TRBV9; clone size: -; CDR3 protein: CASSAVGQTDGETQYF; CDR3 DNA: TGTGCCAGCAGCGCAGTTGGTCAGACCGACGGAGAGACCCAGTACTTC
J gene: TRBJ1-2; D gene: TRBD1; V gene: TRBV5-1; clone size: -; CDR3 protein: CASSLEGDSYGYTF; CDR3 DNA: TGCGCCAGCAGCTTGGAAGGGGACAGCTATGGCTACACCTTC
J gene: TRBJ2-2; D gene: TRBD2; V gene: TRBV5-1; clone size: many; CDR3 protein: CASSLGTSGNTGELFF; CDR3 DNA: TGCGCCAGCAGCTTGGGGACTAGCGGCAACACCGGGGAGCTGTTTTTT
J gene: TRBJ2-6; D gene: -; V gene: TRBV20-1; clone size: -; CDR3 protein: CSARGRDSGANVLTF; CDR3 DNA: TGCAGTGCTAGGGGCAGGGACTCTGGGGCCAACGTCCTGACTTTC
J gene: TRBJ2-2; D gene: -; V gene: TRBV28; clone size: -; CDR3 protein: CASSHRTVGTGELFF; CDR3 DNA: TGTGCCAGCAGTCATAGGACAGTCGGCACCGGGGAGCTGTTTTTT
J gene: TRBJ1-2; D gene: -; V gene: TRBV29-1; clone size: -; CDR3 protein: CSASRTPLIEGYTF; CDR3 DNA: TGCAGCGCCTCTAGGACTCCGCTGATAGAGGGCTACACCTTC
J gene: TRBJ2-3; D gene: TRBD2; V gene: TRBV5-6; clone size: few; CDR3 protein: CASSLWDYTDTQYF; CDR3 DNA: TGTGCCAGCAGCTTGTGGGACTACACAGATACGCAGTATTTT
J gene: TRBJ2-6; D gene: -; V gene: TRBV7-2; clone size: few; CDR3 protein: CASSLQGPGSGANVLTF; CDR3 DNA: TGTGCCAGCAGCTTACAGGGTCCAGGCTCTGGGGCCAACGTCCTGACTTTC
J gene: TRBJ2-1; D gene: TRBD2; V gene: TRBV9; clone size: -; CDR3 protein: CASSLLVGRGSSNEQFF; CDR3 DNA: TGTGCCAGCTCCCTACTGGTCGGGAGGGGTTCTTCCAATGAGCAGTTCTTC
J gene: TRBJ2-2; D gene: TRBD2; V gene: TRBV5-1; clone size: -; CDR3 protein: CASSGTSSVGELFF; CDR3 DNA: TGCGCCAGCAGCGGGACTAGCTCGGTCGGGGAGCTGTTTTTT
J gene: TRBJ2-1; D gene: TRBD2; V gene: TRBV20-1; clone size: -; CDR3 protein: CSARMREGRSYNEQFF; CDR3 DNA: TGCAGTGCTAGAATGCGGGAGGGCCGGTCCTACAATGAGCAGTTCTTC
J gene: TRBJ2-1; D gene: TRBD2; V gene: TRBV11-3; clone size: -; CDR3 protein: CASSLLAGGTYNEQFF; CDR3 DNA: TGTGCCAGCAGCCTACTAGCGGGAGGGACCTACAATGAGCAGTTCTTC
J gene: TRBJ1-2; D gene: TRBD1; V gene: TRBV15; clone size: many; CDR3 protein: CATSRAGSGQLYGYTF; CDR3 DNA: TGTGCCACCAGCAGAGCTGGATCGGGACAGCTCTATGGCTACACCTTC
J gene: TRBJ2-3; D gene: -; V gene: TRBV12-3/TRBV12-4; clone size: -; CDR3 protein: CASSPPGDITDTQYF; CDR3 DNA: TGTGCCAGCAGCCCTCCGGGCGATATCACAGATACGCAGTATTTT
J gene: TRBJ2-7; D gene: -; V gene: TRBV29-1; clone size: few; CDR3 protein: CSVGGLTGAYEQYF; CDR3 DNA: TGCAGCGTGGGAGGGTTAACAGGGGCCTACGAGCAGTACTTC
J gene: TRBJ2-1; D gene: -; V gene: TRBV3-1; clone size: few; CDR3 protein: CASSQELVQQFF; CDR3 DNA: TGTGCCAGCAGCCAAGAACTGGTCCAGCAGTTCTTC
J gene: TRBJ2-1; D gene: -; V gene: TRBV18; clone size: few; CDR3 protein: CASPDPPRRNEQFF; CDR3 DNA: TGTGCCAGCCCCGACCCCCCGAGGCGTAATGAGCAGTTCTTC
J gene: TRBJ2-5; D gene: -; V gene: TRBV11-3; clone size: -; CDR3 protein: CASSFRGRVGETQYF; CDR3 DNA: TGTGCCAGCAGCTTTCGTGGCAGGGTAGGAGAGACCCAGTACTTC
J gene: TRBJ1-2; D gene: -; V gene: TRBV6-2/TRBV6-3; clone size: few; CDR3 protein: CASSPGRSYGYTF; CDR3 DNA: TGTGCCAGTTCACCGGGACGCTCCTATGGCTACACCTTC
J gene: TRBJ2-7; D gene: -; V gene: TRBV5-1; clone size: -; CDR3 protein: CASGSVGPYEQYF; CDR3 DNA: TGCGCCAGCGGCTCAGTTGGCCCCTACGAGCAGTACTTC
J gene: TRBJ2-5; D gene: -; V gene: TRBV23-1; clone size: few; CDR3 protein: CASSQSGPTIYQETQYF; CDR3 DNA: TGCGCCAGCAGTCAATCGGGCCCCACTATTTACCAAGAGACCCAGTACTTC
J gene: TRBJ1-2; D gene: -; V gene: TRBV29-1; clone size: -; CDR3 protein: CSAGGEGGKGYTF; CDR3 DNA: TGCAGCGCGGGGGGGGAAGGAGGAAAAGGCTACACCTTC
J gene: TRBJ2-7; D gene: -; V gene: TRBV7-9; clone size: -; CDR3 protein: CASSLDGGIGEQYF; CDR3 DNA: TGTGCCAGCAGCTTAGACGGAGGGATCGGCGAGCAGTACTTC
J gene: TRBJ1-4; D gene: -; V gene: TRBV7-2; clone size: few; CDR3 protein: CASSLGDSATNEKLFF; CDR3 DNA: TGTGCCAGCAGCTTAGGAGACAGTGCAACTAATGAAAAACTGTTTTTT
J gene: TRBJ2-1; D gene: -; V gene: TRBV4-3; clone size: many; CDR3 protein: CASSQEGRSNTYNEQFF; CDR3 DNA: TGCGCCAGCAGCCAAGAGGGGAGGTCAAATACCTACAATGAGCAGTTCTTC
J gene: TRBJ2-7; D gene: TRBD2; V gene: TRBV20-1; clone size: many; CDR3 protein: CSARSGRSSYEQYF; CDR3 DNA: TGCAGTGCTAGATCCGGGAGGTCATCCTACGAGCAGTACTTC
J gene: TRBJ2-1; D gene: TRBD1; V gene: TRBV28; clone size: -; CDR3 protein: CASSPTHRGVLNEQFF; CDR3 DNA: TGTGCCAGCAGTCCTACCCACAGGGGGGTTTTAAATGAGCAGTTCTTC
J gene: TRBJ2-7; D gene: -; V gene: TRBV20-1; clone size: -; CDR3 protein: CSATDLGAGSYEQYF; CDR3 DNA: TGCAGTGCTACGGACCTCGGGGCGGGCTCCTACGAGCAGTACTTC
J gene: TRBJ1-1; D gene: -; V gene: TRBV3-1; clone size: few; CDR3 protein: CASSQVAGVAFF; CDR3 DNA: TGTGCCAGCAGCCAAGTCGCAGGGGTAGCTTTCTTT
J gene: TRBJ2-3; D gene: -; V gene: TRBV28; clone size: -; CDR3 protein: CASSDTLQGSDTQYF; CDR3 DNA: TGTGCCAGCAGCGACACCCTCCAGGGGTCAGATACGCAGTATTTT
J gene: TRBJ2-1; D gene: -; V gene: TRBV3-1; clone size: few; CDR3 protein: CASSQPPTNNEQFF; CDR3 DNA: TGTGCCAGCAGCCAACCCCCCACAAACAATGAGCAGTTCTTC
J gene: TRBJ2-1; D gene: -; V gene: TRBV4-3; clone size: -; CDR3 protein: CASSRRRGIHEQFF; CDR3 DNA: TGCGCCAGCAGCCGACGTCGGGGGATACATGAGCAGTTCTTC
J gene: TRBJ2-1; D gene: -; V gene: TRBV12-3/TRBV12-4; clone size: few; CDR3 protein: CASSLSGTSDHNEQFF; CDR3 DNA: TGTGCCAGCAGTTTGTCCGGGACCTCGGACCACAATGAGCAGTTCTTC
J gene: TRBJ2-3; D gene: -; V gene: TRBV7-9; clone size: few; CDR3 protein: CASSLAGQHTQYF; CDR3 DNA: TGTGCCAGCAGCTTAGCGGGACAACATACGCAGTATTTT
J gene: TRBJ2-1; D gene: -; V gene: TRBV3-1; clone size: -; CDR3 protein: CASSQLSPYNEQFF; CDR3 DNA: TGTGCCAGCAGCCAACTTTCCCCTTACAATGAGCAGTTCTTC
J gene: TRBJ1-1; D gene: -; V gene: TRBV12-3/TRBV12-4; clone size: few; CDR3 protein: CASRRGGQRNTEAFF; CDR3 DNA: TGTGCCAGCAGAAGGGGGGGCCAGCGGAACACTGAAGCTTTCTTT
J gene: TRBJ2-3; D gene: TRBD2; V gene: TRBV18; clone size: -; CDR3 protein: CASSFTAGEVGTDTQYF; CDR3 DNA: TGTGCCAGCTCATTCACAGCGGGAGAGGTTGGCACAGATACGCAGTATTTT
J gene: TRBJ1-2; D gene: TRBD1; V gene: TRBV5-1; clone size: -; CDR3 protein: CASSGRTGGGINGYTF; CDR3 DNA: TGCGCCAGCAGCGGGCGGACAGGGGGCGGAATAAATGGCTACACCTTC
J gene: TRBJ2-1; D gene: TRBD2; V gene: TRBV11-1; clone size: -; CDR3 protein: CASSLRGVGYNEQFF; CDR3 DNA: TGTGCCAGCAGCTTACGGGGGGTGGGCTACAATGAGCAGTTCTTC
J gene: TRBJ2-1; D gene: TRBD1; V gene: TRBV19; clone size: once; CDR3 protein: CASSIDRGPNNEQFF; CDR3 DNA: TGTGCCAGTAGTATAGACAGGGGGCCGAACAATGAGCAGTTCTTC